This record covers a single T cell receptor (beta chain). Its target is unknown. The sample is drawn from a study of spatial heterogeneity in lung cancer. Study-level results: One measure, the expanded intratumoral alpha and beta TCR count, tracked tumor mutation counts.

TCRdb called the 5' RACE reads again in MiXCR, with one record for every CDR3 protein. The sample has 9,000 to 9,500 distinct CDR3 sequences; 6% to 6.5% are singletons. V was pared by 5 bases and J by 2 bases, with 4 bases of the junction left unmatched. CDR3 length: 15 amino acids. CDR1 is SEHNR and CDR2 is FQNEAQ in the germline V gene (reference sequence). This sample's time point: sample taken at primary tumor resection. The chain combines TRBV7-9 with TRBJ2-1; 9 bases align to TRBD1. This specimen was lung tumor tissue, taken at surgery. The sequence was collected from a male donor with early-stage non-small cell lung cancer. CDR3 DNA: TGTGCCAGCAGCCTGGGACAGGGTACCTACAATGAGCAGTTCTTC. This gives the protein CASSLGQGTYNEQFF. Full variable domain (missing parts from reference TRBV7-9 and TRBJ2-1): DTGVSQNPRHKITKRGQNVTFRCDPISEHNRLYWYRQTLGQGPEFLTYFQNEAQLEKSRLLSDRFSAERPKGSFSTLEIQRTEQGDSAMYLCASSLGQGTYNEQFFGPGTRLTVL.